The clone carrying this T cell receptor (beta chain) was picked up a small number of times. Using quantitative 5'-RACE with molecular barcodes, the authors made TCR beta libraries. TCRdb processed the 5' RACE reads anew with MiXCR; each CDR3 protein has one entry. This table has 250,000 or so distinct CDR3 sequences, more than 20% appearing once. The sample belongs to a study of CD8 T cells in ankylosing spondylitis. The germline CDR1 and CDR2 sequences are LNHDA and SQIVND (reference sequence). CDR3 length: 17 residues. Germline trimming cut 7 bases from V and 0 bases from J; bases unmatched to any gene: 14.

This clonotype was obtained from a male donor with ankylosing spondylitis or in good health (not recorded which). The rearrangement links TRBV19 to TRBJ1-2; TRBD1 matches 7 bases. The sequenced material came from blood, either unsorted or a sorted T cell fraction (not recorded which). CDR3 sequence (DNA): TGTGCCAGTACCCCGAGGAGGGGGCTCTTGACTAACTATGGCTACACCTTC. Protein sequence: CASTPRRGLLTNYGYTF.